Given below is one T cell receptor (beta chain) in context. Its antigen remains unknown. A read error may account for a junction end that differs from germline. PCR amplification relied on 60 Vbeta primers (plus 13 Jbeta primers). Some clones are missing from TCRdb's copy, which holds only in-frame ones; the method was immunoSEQ multiplex PCR. Of about 100,000 clones detected, over 60% appear once; the ten largest clones hold more than 9.5%. These data belong to a study of cytomegalovirus exposure and HLA in healthy donors. Whole-study findings and limits: Under 20,000 TCR beta sequences were associated with HLA alleles at 0.05 false discovery rate in a later analysis. The authors later linked a missense DCLRE1C variant to TCR beta V- and J-gene trimming. Some TCR beta chains (about 180 of them) were listed as cytomegalovirus-associated.

The CDR3 is 16 residues long. Germline CDR1 is SEHNR and CDR2 is FQNEAQ (reference sequence). What was sequenced was PBMCs. The rearrangement links TRBV7-9 to TRBJ2-3, with 8 bases lining up with TRBD2. This receptor was obtained from a male donor in good health and CMV-seropositive. The CDR3 bases are TGTTCCAGCAACCCTGGGCTAGCGGGCCCCCTGGATACGCAGTATTTT. Translated, it gives CSSNPGLAGPLDTQYF.